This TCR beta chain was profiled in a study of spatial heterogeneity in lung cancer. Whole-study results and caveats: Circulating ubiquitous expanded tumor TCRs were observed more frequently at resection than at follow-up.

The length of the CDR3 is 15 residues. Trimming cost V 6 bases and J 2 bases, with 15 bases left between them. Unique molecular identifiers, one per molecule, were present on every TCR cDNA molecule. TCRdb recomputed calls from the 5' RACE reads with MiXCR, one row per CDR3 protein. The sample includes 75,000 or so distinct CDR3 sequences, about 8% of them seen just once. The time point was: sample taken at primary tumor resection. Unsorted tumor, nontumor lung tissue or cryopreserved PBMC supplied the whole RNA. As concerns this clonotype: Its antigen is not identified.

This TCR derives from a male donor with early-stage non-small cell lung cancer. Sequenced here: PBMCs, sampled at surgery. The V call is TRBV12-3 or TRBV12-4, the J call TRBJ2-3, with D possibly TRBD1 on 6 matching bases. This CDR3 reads CASSRGLGATDTQYF. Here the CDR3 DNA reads TGTGCCAGCAGCCGTGGTCTGGGGGCCACAGATACGCAGTATTTT.